This TCR beta chain appears in the sequencing data of a study of blood T cell repertoires in COVID-19. Overall study: Acute-phase and convalescent COVID-19 samples originated in the United States, Italy and Spain. PBMCs, B-cell-depleted T cells, or T cells provided the cDNA or gDNA that made up the material.

Germline CDR1 SGHTA, CDR2 FQGNSA. This CDR3 comprises 14 residues. The V end was cut by 4 bases, the J end by 6 bases, with 14 bases between. Repertoires were generated with immunoSEQ multiplex PCR, while TCRdb's copy carries only in-frame clones and drops some. The profile shows a few hundred thousand clones, 89% of them singletons. This clone has a handful of counts. The J gene is TRBJ2-3, the V gene TRBV7-2; D might be TRBD2 (7 bases). The sequencing sample was made of peripheral blood. The sequence was obtained from a man aged 35 to 55 with acute or convalescent COVID-19. The CDR3, as DNA: TGTGCCAGCAGCTCCCGTCGGGGGGCGGATACGCAGTATTTT. Translation: CASSSRRGADTQYF.